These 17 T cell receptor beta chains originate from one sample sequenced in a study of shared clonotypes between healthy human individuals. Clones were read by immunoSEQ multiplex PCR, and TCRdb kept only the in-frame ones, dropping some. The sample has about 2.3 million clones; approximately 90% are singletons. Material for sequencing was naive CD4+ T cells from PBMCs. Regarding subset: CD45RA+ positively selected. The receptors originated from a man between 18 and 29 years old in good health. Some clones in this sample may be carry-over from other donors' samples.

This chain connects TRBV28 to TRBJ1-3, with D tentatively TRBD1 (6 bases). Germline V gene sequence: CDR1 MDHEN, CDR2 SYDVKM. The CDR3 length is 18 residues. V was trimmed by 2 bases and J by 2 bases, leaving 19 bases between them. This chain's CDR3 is CASSLPLFTGSPGNTIYF. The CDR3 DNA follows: TGTGCCAGCAGTTTACCTCTGTTCACAGGGTCGCCTGGAAACACCATATATTTT.

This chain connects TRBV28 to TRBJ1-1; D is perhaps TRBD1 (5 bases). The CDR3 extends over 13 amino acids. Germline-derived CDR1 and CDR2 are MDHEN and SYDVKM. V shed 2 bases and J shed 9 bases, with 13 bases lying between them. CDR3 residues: CASSLTREGKAFF. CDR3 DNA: TGTGCCAGCAGTTTAACCCGTGAGGGGAAAGCTTTCTTT. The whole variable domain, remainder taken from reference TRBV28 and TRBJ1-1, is DVKVTQSSRYLVKRTGEKVFLECVQDMDHENMFWYRQDPGLGLRLIYFSYDVKMKEKGDIPEGYSVSREKKERFSLILESASTNQTSMYLCASSLTREGKAFFGQGTRLTVV.

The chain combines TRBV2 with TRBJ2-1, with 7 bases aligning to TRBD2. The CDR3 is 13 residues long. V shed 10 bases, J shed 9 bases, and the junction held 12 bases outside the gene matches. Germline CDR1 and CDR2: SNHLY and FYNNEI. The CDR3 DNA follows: TGTGCCACCGTACGAACTAGCGCTGGTGAGCAGTTCTTC. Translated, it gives CATVRTSAGEQFF.

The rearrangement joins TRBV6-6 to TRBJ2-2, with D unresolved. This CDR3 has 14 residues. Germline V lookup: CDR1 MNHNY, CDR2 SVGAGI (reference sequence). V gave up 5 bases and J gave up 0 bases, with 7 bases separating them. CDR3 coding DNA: TGTGCCAGCAGTACCCGGGCGAACACCGGGGAGCTGTTTTTT. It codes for CASSTRANTGELFF.

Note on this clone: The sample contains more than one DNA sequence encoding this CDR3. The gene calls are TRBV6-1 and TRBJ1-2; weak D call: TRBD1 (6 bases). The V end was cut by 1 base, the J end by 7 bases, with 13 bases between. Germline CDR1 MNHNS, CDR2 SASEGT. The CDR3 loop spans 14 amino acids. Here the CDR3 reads CASSEGGGRGGYTF. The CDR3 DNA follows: TGTGCCAGCAGTGAAGGAGGGGGGCGAGGTGGCTACACCTTC.

CDR3 residues: CASSPGRGSTDTQYF. As DNA, the CDR3 is TGCGCCAGCAGCCCAGGACGGGGGAGCACAGATACGCAGTATTTT. V is TRBV5-1 and J is TRBJ2-3, with D perhaps TRBD2 (6 bases). Germline V gene lookup returns CDR1 SGHRS and CDR2 YFSETQ. This CDR3 has 15 residues. The V end lost 4 bases, the J end lost 0 bases, and 12 bases lay between the germline ends.

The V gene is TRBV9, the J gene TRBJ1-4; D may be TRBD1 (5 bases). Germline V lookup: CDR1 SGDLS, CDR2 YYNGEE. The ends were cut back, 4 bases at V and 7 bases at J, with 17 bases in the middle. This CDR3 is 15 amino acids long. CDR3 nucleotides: TGTGCCAGCAGCTCCCAGACTGGGAGGGGTGAAAAACTGTTTTTT. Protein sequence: CASSSQTGRGEKLFF.

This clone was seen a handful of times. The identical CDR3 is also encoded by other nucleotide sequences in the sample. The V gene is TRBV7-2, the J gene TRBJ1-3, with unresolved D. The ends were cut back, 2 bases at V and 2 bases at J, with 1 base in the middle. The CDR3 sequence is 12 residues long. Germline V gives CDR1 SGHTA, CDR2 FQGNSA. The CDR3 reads CASSLTGNTIYF. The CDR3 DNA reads TGTGCCAGCAGCTTAACTGGAAACACCATATATTTT. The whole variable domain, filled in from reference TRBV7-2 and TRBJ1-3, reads GAGVSQSPSNKVTEKGKDVELRCDPISGHTALYWYRQSLGQGLEFLIYFQGNSAPDKSGLPSDRFSAERTGGSVSTLTIQRTQQEDSAVYLCASSLTGNTIYFGEGSWLTVV.

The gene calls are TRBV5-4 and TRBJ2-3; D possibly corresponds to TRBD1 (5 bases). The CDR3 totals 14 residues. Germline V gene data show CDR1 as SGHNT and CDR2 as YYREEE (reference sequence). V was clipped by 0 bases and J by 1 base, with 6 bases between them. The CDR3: CASSLVRGTDTQYF. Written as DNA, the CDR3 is TGTGCCAGCAGCTTGGTCAGGGGCACAGATACGCAGTATTTT.

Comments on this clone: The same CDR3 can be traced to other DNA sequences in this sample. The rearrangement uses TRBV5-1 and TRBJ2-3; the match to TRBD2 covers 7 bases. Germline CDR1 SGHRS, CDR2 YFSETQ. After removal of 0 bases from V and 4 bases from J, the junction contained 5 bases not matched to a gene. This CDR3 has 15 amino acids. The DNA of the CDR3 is TGCGCCAGCAGCTTGGTAGTGGGAGGGGCAGATACGCAGTATTTT. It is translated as CASSLVVGGADTQYF. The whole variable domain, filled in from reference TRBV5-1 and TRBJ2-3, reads KAGVTQTPRYLIKTRGQQVTLSCSPISGHRSVSWYQQTPGQGLQFLFEYFSETQRNKGNFPGRFSGRQFSNSRSEMNVSTLELGDSALYLCASSLVVGGADTQYFGPGTRLTVL.

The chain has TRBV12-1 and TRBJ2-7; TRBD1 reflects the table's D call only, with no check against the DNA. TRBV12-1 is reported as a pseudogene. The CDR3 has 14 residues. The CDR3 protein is CASSFGQATHEQYF. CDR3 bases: TGTGCCAGCAGCTTTGGGCAGGCCACCCACGAGCAGTACTTC.

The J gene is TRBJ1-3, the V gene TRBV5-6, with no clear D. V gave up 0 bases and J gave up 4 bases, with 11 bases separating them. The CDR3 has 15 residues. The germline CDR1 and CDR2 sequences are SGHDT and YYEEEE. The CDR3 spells CASSLALAAGNTIYF. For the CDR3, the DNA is TGTGCCAGCAGCTTGGCCTTGGCGGCGGGAAACACCATATATTTT.

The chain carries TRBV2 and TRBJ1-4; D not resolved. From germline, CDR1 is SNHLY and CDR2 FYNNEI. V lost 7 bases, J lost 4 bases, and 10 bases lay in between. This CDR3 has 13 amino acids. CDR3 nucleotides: TGTGCCAGCAACCGTCAGTATAATGAAAAACTGTTTTTT. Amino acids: CASNRQYNEKLFF.

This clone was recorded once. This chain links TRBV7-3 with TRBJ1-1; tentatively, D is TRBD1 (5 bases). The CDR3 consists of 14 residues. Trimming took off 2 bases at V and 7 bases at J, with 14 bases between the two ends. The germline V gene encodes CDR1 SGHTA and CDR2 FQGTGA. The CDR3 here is CASSLRGADSEAFF. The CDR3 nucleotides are TGTGCCAGCAGCTTACGAGGGGCCGACAGTGAAGCTTTCTTT.

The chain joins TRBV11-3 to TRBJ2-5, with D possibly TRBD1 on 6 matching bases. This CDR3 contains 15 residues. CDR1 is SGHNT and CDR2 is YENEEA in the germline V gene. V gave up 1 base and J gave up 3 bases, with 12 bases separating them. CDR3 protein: CASSLGRTAEETQYF. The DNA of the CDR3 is TGTGCCAGCAGCTTAGGGAGGACAGCCGAAGAGACCCAGTACTTC.

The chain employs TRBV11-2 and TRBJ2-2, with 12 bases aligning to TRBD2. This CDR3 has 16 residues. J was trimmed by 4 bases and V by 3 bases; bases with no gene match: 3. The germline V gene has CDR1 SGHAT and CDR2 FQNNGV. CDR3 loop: CASSFTSGRSTGELFF. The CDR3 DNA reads TGTGCCAGCAGCTTTACTAGCGGGAGGTCCACCGGGGAGCTGTTTTTT.

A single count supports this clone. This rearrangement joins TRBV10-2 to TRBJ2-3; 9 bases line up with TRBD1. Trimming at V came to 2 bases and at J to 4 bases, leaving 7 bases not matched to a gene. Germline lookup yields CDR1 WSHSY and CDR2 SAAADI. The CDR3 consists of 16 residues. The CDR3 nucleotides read TGCGCCAGCAGTGAGGACGGACAGGGGAAGTCAGATACGCAGTATTTT. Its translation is CASSEDGQGKSDTQYF.